Listed below are T cell receptor beta chains from one sample, sequenced in a study of control samples from healthy donors and cancer patients. Profiling relied on immunoSEQ multiplex PCR, and the TCRdb table lists in-frame clones only, not all of them. The sample records around 150,000 clones, nearly 96% being singletons. Sequencing input: blood. The receptors originated from a woman in her thirties in good health. The CDR3 runs from the conserved cysteine through the conserved F or W. A D gene is named only where the DNA matches it firmly. Rows give clone size only sometimes, using once, few, many, or a class for an expanded clone.

V gene	clone size	D gene	J gene	CDR3 DNA	CDR3 protein
TRBV3-1/TRBV3-2	.	TRBD2	TRBJ2-4	TGTGCCAGCAGCAAAACCGGGACTAGGATAGCCAAAAACATTCAGTACTTC	CASSKTGTRIAKNIQYF
TRBV11-2	.	TRBD2	TRBJ2-1	TGTGCCAGCTCAAGACTAGCGGGGGGGCTATACAATGAGCAGTTCTTC	CASSRLAGGLYNEQFF
TRBV24-1	.	.	TRBJ2-2	TGTGCCACCAGTGATTTAGGGGGAACCGGGGAGCTGTTTTTT	CATSDLGGTGELFF
TRBV9	.	.	TRBJ1-2	TGTGCCAGCAGCGCCAAGGTGAAGAATAACTATGGCTACACCTTC	CASSAKVKNNYGYTF
TRBV5-6	.	.	TRBJ1-1	TGTGCCAGCAAGCCCAACCTGAACACTGAAGCTTTCTTT	CASKPNLNTEAFF
TRBV28	.	TRBD2	TRBJ2-3	TGTGCCAGCAGTTTAACCCGGGCTAGCGGGAGCGCAGATACGCAGTATTTT	CASSLTRASGSADTQYF
TRBV10-1	.	.	TRBJ1-1	TGCGCCAGCAGTGAGAGGATCGAGAACACTGAAGCTTTCTTT	CASSERIENTEAFF
TRBV5-1	once	.	TRBJ2-7	TGCGCCAGCAGCGCCGCGGGGATTTTAGCCTACGAGCAGTACTTC	CASSAAGILAYEQYF
TRBV5-1	once	TRBD1	TRBJ1-1	TGCGCCAGCAGCTCCCAGGGGGGGAGCAAAAACACTGAAGCTTTCTTT	CASSSQGGSKNTEAFF
TRBV28	.	.	TRBJ1-4	TGTGCCAGCAGTTCCAGGGCAACTAATGAAAAACTGTTTTTT	CASSSRATNEKLFF
TRBV6-1	.	.	TRBJ1-3	TGTGCCAGCAGTGCCATACAGGGCAGCGGTTTGGGAAACACCATATATTTT	CASSAIQGSGLGNTIYF
TRBV14	.	.	TRBJ2-7	TGTGCCAGCCAGGGGCCCTCCTACGAGCAGTACTTC	CASQGPSYEQYF
TRBV5-6	.	.	TRBJ1-1	TGTGCCAGCAGCCAAACCCCGCACACTGAAGCTTTCTTT	CASSQTPHTEAFF
TRBV5-1	.	.	TRBJ2-1	TGCGCCAGCAGCTGGGGAACCGGGACCCGCTCCTACAATGAGCAGTTCTTC	CASSWGTGTRSYNEQFF
TRBV2	once	.	TRBJ1-5	TGTGCCAGCACCGCGGACGGGAATCAGCCCCAGCATTTT	CASTADGNQPQHF
TRBV3-1/TRBV3-2	.	.	TRBJ2-1	TGTGCCAGCAGCCAAGAAGGGGCAGACAATGAGCAGTTCTTC	CASSQEGADNEQFF
TRBV5-6	once	.	TRBJ1-6	TGTGCCAGCAGGGAGGGAGGAGATAATTCACCCCTCCACTTT	CASREGGDNSPLHF
TRBV6-5	.	.	TRBJ2-1	TGTGCCAGCAGTCAGACAGGAATTAATGAGCAGTTCTTC	CASSQTGINEQFF
TRBV5-6	.	TRBD2	TRBJ2-3	TGTGCCAGCAGCCCTCGTCTAGCGGGAGCCCTTGGGACAGATACGCAGTATTTT	CASSPRLAGALGTDTQYF
TRBV27	.	TRBD1	TRBJ1-5	TGTGCCAGCAGTTTTCGACAGGGGGGGCCCCAGCATTTT	CASSFRQGGPQHF
TRBV2	.	TRBD2	TRBJ2-7	TGTGCCAGGGGACTAGCGGGAGTCGCCTACGAGCAGTACTTC	CARGLAGVAYEQYF
TRBV28	once	.	TRBJ2-7	TGTGCCAGCATCCCTCAGGCTTTCGCCTACGAGCAGTACTTC	CASIPQAFAYEQYF
TRBV3-1/TRBV3-2	.	TRBD2	TRBJ2-6	TGTGCCAGCAGCCCCAACGGGAGGCTGTCTGGGGCCAACGTCCTGACTTTC	CASSPNGRLSGANVLTF
TRBV5-4	.	.	TRBJ1-6	TGTGCCAGCAGCTTCCAAGGGCCCGAGGTCCCCCTCCACTTT	CASSFQGPEVPLHF
TRBV28	once	TRBD1	TRBJ2-7	TGTGCCAGCAGCATAACCGGGACAGGGGACGAGCAGTACTTC	CASSITGTGDEQYF
TRBV27	.	TRBD1	TRBJ2-5	TGTGCCAGCAGTAAGACAGGGGCCCAAGAGACCCAGTACTTC	CASSKTGAQETQYF
TRBV5-1	.	.	TRBJ1-1	TGCGCCAGCAGCTTGGAGGTGGGATCGATGAACACTGAAGCTTTCTTT	CASSLEVGSMNTEAFF
TRBV12-3/TRBV12-4	.	TRBD1	TRBJ1-5	TGTGCCAGCAGGGGACAGGGGCAGCCCCAGCATTTT	CASRGQGQPQHF
TRBV7-9	.	TRBD2	TRBJ2-2	TGTGCCAGCAGCTTTCCGGGACTAGCGGGACCCCGGGGCACCGGGGAGCTGTTTTTT	CASSFPGLAGPRGTGELFF
TRBV6-6	.	.	TRBJ1-2	TGTGCCAGCAGCCACCCTGGACAGTCAGGGCCTAAGAGCTACACCTTC	CASSHPGQSGPKSYTF
TRBV6-4	.	.	TRBJ1-1	TGTGCCATCCCACGCGAACCTAACACTGAAGCTTTCTTT	CAIPREPNTEAFF
TRBV19	.	.	TRBJ1-1	TGTGCCAGTAGTATTGCAGTACTCGCCATCACTGAAGCTTTCTTT	CASSIAVLAITEAFF
TRBV5-1	.	.	TRBJ1-3	TGCGCCAGCAGCCCAAACACCCCCTCTGGAAACACCATATATTTT	CASSPNTPSGNTIYF
TRBV3-1/TRBV3-2	.	.	TRBJ2-6	TGTGCCAGCAGCCAAGTGGGTTCTGGGGCCAACGTCCTGACTTTC	CASSQVGSGANVLTF
TRBV13	.	TRBD1	TRBJ2-3	TGTGCCAGCAGCTCTAGGGGACAGGGGCACGGTACGCAGTATTTT	CASSSRGQGHGTQYF
TRBV5-5	.	.	TRBJ2-1	TGTGCCAGCAGCTTGTTCACTAGGCGGGAGCAGTTCTTC	CASSLFTRREQFF
TRBV2	.	TRBD2	TRBJ2-1	TGTGCCAGCAGGGGGAGGGGGCAGTTCTTC	CASRGRGQFF
TRBV5-1	.	.	TRBJ1-1	TGCGCCAGCAGCTTGGCCGCCCCGGTGGGTACTGAAGCTTTCTTT	CASSLAAPVGTEAFF
TRBV18	.	TRBD2	TRBJ2-3	TGTGCCAGCTCACCACCGGGACTAGCTACAGATACGCAGTATTTT	CASSPPGLATDTQYF
TRBV28	.	.	TRBJ1-4	TGTGCCAGCAGTTTCCTTATTTCCGAAAAACTGTTTTTT	CASSFLISEKLFF
TRBV20-1	.	.	TRBJ1-5	TGCAGTGCTAGTGTGAGGGTTGGGCAGCCCCAGCATTTT	CSASVRVGQPQHF
TRBV28	.	.	TRBJ1-1	TGTGCCAGCAGTTTGAACACTCACACTGAAGCTTTCTTT	CASSLNTHTEAFF
TRBV28	.	.	TRBJ1-5	TGTGCCAGCAGTCCTATCGCGGGGGCCCCCGACAATCAGCCCCAGCATTTT	CASSPIAGAPDNQPQHF
TRBV25-1	.	TRBD2	TRBJ2-1	TGTGCCAGCAGTAAGACTCCGGGACTAGCGGCAAGTAGGAATGAGCAGTTCTTC	CASSKTPGLAASRNEQFF
TRBV27	.	TRBD2	TRBJ2-1	TGTGCCAGCGGGGTATGGGCGGGAGAGAATGAGCAGTTCTTC	CASGVWAGENEQFF
TRBV5-1	.	.	TRBJ1-5	TGCGCCAGCAGCTTGGGCGGGGTTAGCAATCAGCCCCAGCATTTT	CASSLGGVSNQPQHF
TRBV19	.	TRBD1	TRBJ2-3	TGTGCCAGTAGTAAAGGGACAGGGGGCACAGATACGCAGTATTTT	CASSKGTGGTDTQYF
TRBV21-1	.	.	TRBJ1-1	TGTGCCAGCAGCAAAGCGGGGGCAGGGTGGAACACTGAAGCTTTCTTT	CASSKAGAGWNTEAFF
TRBV9	.	TRBD2	TRBJ2-3	TGTGCCAGCAATGGAGGGGTTGATAGCGGGAGTCACGCAGATACGCAGTATTTT	CASNGGVDSGSHADTQYF